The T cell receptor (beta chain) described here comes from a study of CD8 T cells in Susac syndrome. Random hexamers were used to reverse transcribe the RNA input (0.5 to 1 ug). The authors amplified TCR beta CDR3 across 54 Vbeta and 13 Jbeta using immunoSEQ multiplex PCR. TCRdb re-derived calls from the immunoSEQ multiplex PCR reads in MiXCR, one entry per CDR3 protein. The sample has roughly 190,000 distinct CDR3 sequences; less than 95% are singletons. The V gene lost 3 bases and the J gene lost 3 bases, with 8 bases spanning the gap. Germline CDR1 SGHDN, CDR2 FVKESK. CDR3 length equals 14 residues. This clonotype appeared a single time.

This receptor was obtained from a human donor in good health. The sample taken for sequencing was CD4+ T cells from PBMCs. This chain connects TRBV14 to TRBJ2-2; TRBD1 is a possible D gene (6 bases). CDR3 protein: CASSQDRYTGELFF. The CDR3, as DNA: TGTGCCAGCAGCCAGGACAGATACACCGGGGAGCTGTTTTTT. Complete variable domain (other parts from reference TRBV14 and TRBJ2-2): EAGVTQFPSHSVIEKGQTVTLRCDPISGHDNLYWYRRVMGKEIKFLLHFVKESKQDESGMPNNRFLAERTGGTYSTLKVQPAELEDSGVYFCASSQDRYTGELFFGEGSRLTVL.